Presented here are 32 T cell receptor beta chains from one specimen sequenced in a study of T cell responses to AZD1222 COVID-19 vaccine. This table comes from immunoSEQ multiplex PCR, and its TCRdb copy is limited to in-frame clones, with some not included. The data show about 75,000 clones, with around nine tenths seen just once and around 18% held by the top ten. The sample was peripheral blood, taken 28 days after the second AZD1222 dose. These receptors originate from an adult who received the AZD1222 COVID-19 vaccine.

Concerning this clone itself: One end of the junction varies from germline; a read error may be responsible. The rearrangement links TRBV7-9 to TRBJ2-7, with D perhaps matching TRBD2 (5 bases). Germline loops: CDR1 SEHNR, CDR2 FQNEAQ (reference sequence). The CDR3 has 14 residues. CDR3: CASSLGGGPYEQYF. For the CDR3, the DNA is TGTGCCAGCAGTTTAGGAGGAGGTCCGTACGAGCAGTACTTC.

The V gene is TRBV7-8, the J gene TRBJ1-6, with D maybe TRBD1 (5 bases). Germline CDR1 SGHVS, CDR2 FQNEAQ. The CDR3 consists of 16 residues. Trimming left V 5 bases short and J 6 bases short, with 17 bases between. The CDR3 DNA follows: TGTGCCAGCAGCACTCGACAGAAACCCTTTAATTCACCCCTCCACTTT. Protein sequence: CASSTRQKPFNSPLHF.

The DNA of the CDR3 is TGTGCCAGCAGCCCCCGACAGGGATCGTTACACACTGAAGCTTTCTTT. It codes for CASSPRQGSLHTEAFF. The chain recombines TRBV13 with TRBJ1-1; 7 nucleotides agree with TRBD1. V trimming: 5 bases; J trimming: 3 bases; junction bases outside the gene matches: 12. CDR1 is PRHDT, CDR2 FYEKMQ, per germline (reference sequence). This CDR3 region has 16 residues.

As concerns this clone: A junction boundary mismatches the germline segment, possibly from a read error. V gene TRBV2 combines with J gene TRBJ1-2; tentatively, D is TRBD1 (6 bases). This CDR3 region has 13 residues. Germline-derived CDR1 and CDR2 are SNHLY and FYNNEI. The CDR3 is CASRGIKFRGIFF. DNA of the CDR3: TGTGCCAGCAGGGGTATTAAGTTCAGGGGTATCTTCTTC. Combining the CDR3 with reference TRBV2 and TRBJ1-2 gives the whole variable domain EPEVTQTPSHQVTQMGQEVILRCVPISNHLYFYWYRQILGQKVEFLVSFYNNEISEKSEIFDDQFSVERPDGSNFTLKIRSTKLEDSAMYFCASRGIKFRGIFFGSGTRLTVV.

The chain carries TRBV6-5 and TRBJ2-1; TRBD1 matches at 7 bases. CDR3 size: 15 residues. Trimming cost V 4 bases and J 4 bases; bases outside gene matches: 7. CDR1 and CDR2 (germline): MNHEY, SVGAGI. DNA of the CDR3: TGTGCCAGCAGTTCCCCGGGACAGCCGTACAATGAGCAGTTCTTC. Protein: CASSSPGQPYNEQFF.

The chain carries TRBV7-9 and TRBJ2-3; D unclear. V was pared by 2 bases and J by 2 bases, with 8 bases between. Germline-derived CDR1 and CDR2 are SEHNR and FQNEAQ (reference sequence). The CDR3 loop spans 14 amino acids. CDR3 sequence reads: CASSLLLDTDTQYF. The CDR3 DNA follows: TGTGCCAGCAGCTTATTGCTTGACACAGATACGCAGTATTTT.

The chain combines TRBV12-3 or TRBV12-4 with TRBJ2-7; D gene uncertain. V gave up 1 base and J gave up 2 bases, with 6 bases separating them. The CDR3 has 13 residues. This CDR3 is CASSLDSPYEQYF. The CDR3 DNA reads as TGTGCCAGCAGTTTAGATTCGCCCTACGAGCAGTACTTC.

V gene TRBV6-5 combines with J gene TRBJ1-5; D is perhaps TRBD1 (6 bases). Germline V CDR1 and CDR2: MNHEY, SVGAGI. V lost 5 bases and J lost 6, with 14 bases in between. This CDR3 spans 14 amino acids. The CDR3, as DNA: TGTGCCAGCAGTCCGGGACAACAGCGTCAGCCCCAGCATTTT. Translation: CASSPGQQRQPQHF.

CDR3 amino acids: CASSLRSQETQYF. In DNA form, the CDR3 reads TGTGCCAGCAGCTTGCGTAGCCAAGAGACCCAGTACTTC. The rearrangement links TRBV5-4 to TRBJ2-5; D uncertain. Looked up from germline, CDR1 is SGHNT and CDR2 is YYREEE (reference sequence). Trimming stripped 1 base from V and 1 base from J, with 5 bases between. The CDR3 contains 13 residues.

J is TRBJ2-6 and V is TRBV5-1; no firm D call. Trimming took off 0 bases at V and 1 base at J, with 5 bases between the two ends. This CDR3 contains 15 residues. Germline V lookup: CDR1 SGHRS, CDR2 YFSETQ. CDR3 in amino acids: CASSLGDSGANVLTF. In DNA form, the CDR3 reads TGCGCCAGCAGCTTGGGGGATTCTGGGGCCAACGTCCTGACTTTC.

The chain combines TRBV30 with TRBJ2-2; D remains ambiguous. The germline V and J ends were trimmed by 1 base and 4 bases, with 4 bases remaining between them. There are 12 residues in the CDR3. Germline values: CDR1 GTSNPN, CDR2 SVGIG (reference sequence). CDR3 sequence reads: CAWSGSTGELFF. CDR3 bases: TGTGCCTGGAGTGGCAGCACCGGGGAGCTGTTTTTT. Variable domain in full (rest from reference TRBV30 and TRBJ2-2): SQTIHQWPATLVQPVGSPLSLECTVEGTSNPNLYWYRQAAGRGLQLLFYSVGIGQISSEVPQNLSASRPQDRQFILSSKKLLLSDSGFYLCAWSGSTGELFFGEGSRLTVL.

The chain joins TRBV19 to TRBJ1-5; D is uncertain. V dropped 7 bases and J dropped 0 bases, with 13 bases sitting between them. CDR3 size: 15 residues. CDR1 and CDR2 from the germline V gene are LNHDA and SQIVND (reference sequence). The CDR3 coding sequence is TGTGCCAGTAACCCACAGCCTTATAGCAATCAGCCCCAGCATTTT. Protein product: CASNPQPYSNQPQHF.

The rearrangement uses TRBV6-5 and TRBJ2-2, with 10 bases lining up with TRBD1. The CDR3 is made up of 16 amino acids. V gave up 1 base and J gave up 4 bases; unmatched junction bases: 3. The V gene's germline CDR1 is MNHEY and CDR2 SVGAGI. CDR3 sequence (DNA): TGTGCCAGCAGTTACTGGGGACAGGGGCGCACCGGGGAGCTGTTTTTT. Translation: CASSYWGQGRTGELFF.

The chain employs TRBV7-2 and TRBJ1-1; D is unresolved. Germline values: CDR1 SGHTA, CDR2 FQGNSA. The CDR3 is 13 residues long. V lost 4 bases to trimming and J lost 0 bases, with 6 bases between them. The CDR3 sequence: CASSSTMNTEAFF. CDR3 sequence (DNA): TGTGCCAGCAGCTCCACGATGAACACTGAAGCTTTCTTT. The full variable domain, with the rest looked up from reference TRBV7-2 and TRBJ1-1, is GAGVSQSPSNKVTEKGKDVELRCDPISGHTALYWYRQSLGQGLEFLIYFQGNSAPDKSGLPSDRFSAERTGGSVSTLTIQRTQQEDSAVYLCASSSTMNTEAFFGQGTRLTVV.

The rearrangement links TRBV9 to TRBJ1-4, with 8 bases lining up with TRBD1. CDR1 and CDR2 (germline): SGDLS, YYNGEE. Trimming cost V 3 bases and J 7 bases; bases outside gene matches: 8. The CDR3 is 15 amino acids. CDR3 amino acids: CASSAGGTGGEKLFF. The CDR3 bases are TGTGCCAGCAGCGCGGGTGGTACAGGGGGTGAAAAACTGTTTTTT.

The chain joins TRBV13 to TRBJ1-1; D possibly corresponds to TRBD1 (5 bases). Trimming shortened V by 4 bases and J by 0 bases, and 15 bases separated the two germline ends. Germline lookup yields CDR1 PRHDT and CDR2 FYEKMQ (reference sequence). CDR3 length: 16 amino acids. The chain's CDR3 is CASSSTPGHMNTEAFF. DNA for the CDR3: TGTGCCAGCAGCTCAACACCCGGACATATGAACACTGAAGCTTTCTTT.

The chain recombines TRBV19 with TRBJ1-1; D not resolved. The CDR3 runs 11 residues. CDR1 is LNHDA and CDR2 is SQIVND in the germline V gene (reference sequence). V lost 1 base and J 8 bases, leaving 5 bases between the germline ends. For the CDR3, the DNA is TGTGCCAGTAGTATAGGAGGGGAAGCTTTCTTT. This encodes CASSIGGEAFF.

As to this clone: A read error may produce the germline difference seen at one junction end. This chain joins TRBV7-7 and TRBJ2-3; TRBD1 or TRBD2 may be the D gene (6 bases each). Per germline, CDR1 SSHAT and CDR2 FNYEAQ (reference sequence). This CDR3 has 14 amino acids. CDR3 bases: TGTGCTAGCAGCTTGGGGGGCCTCACAGATACGCAGTATTTT. Its translation is CASSLGGLTDTQYF.

This clone has a handful of counts. The chain employs TRBV27 and TRBJ1-2; tentative D call: TRBD1 (5 bases). With 5 bases removed from V and 8 bases from J, the gap between germline ends came to 18 bases. This CDR3 has 14 amino acids. Per the germline V gene, CDR1 is MNHEY and CDR2 is SMNVEV (reference sequence). Here the CDR3 DNA reads TGTGCCAGCAGTCGCCTCAGCTTCGGGGGAGGCTACACCTTC. It is translated as CASSRLSFGGGYTF.

The chain is built from TRBV12-2 and TRBJ1-1. TRBV12-2 is a listed pseudogene. The CDR3 has 10 residues. The CDR3 coding sequence is TGTGCAAGTCCTCGATCTGGGGCTTTCTTT. Its translation is CASPRSGAFF.

This chain uses TRBV30 with TRBJ1-2, with a possible D match to TRBD1 (6 bases). Germline-derived CDR1 and CDR2 are GTSNPN and SVGIG (reference sequence). The CDR3 has 14 amino acids. V dropped 5 bases and J dropped 1 base, with 14 bases sitting between them. CDR3 bases: TGTGCCTGGGCTAGGACAGTAAATAACTATGGCTACACCTTC. Its translation is CAWARTVNNYGYTF.

The rearrangement links TRBV6-2 or TRBV6-3 to TRBJ1-5; 7 positions match TRBD1. Unmatched junction bases numbered 4, after V lost 5 bases and J lost 3 bases. The CDR3 covers 14 residues. Germline V CDR1 and CDR2: MNHEY, SVGEGT. CDR3 coding DNA: TGTGCCAGCAGTCGGGACAGCTCCAATCAGCCCCAGCATTTT. Amino acids: CASSRDSSNQPQHF.

The chain joins TRBV5-4 to TRBJ1-3; D not certain. The CDR3 totals 16 residues. The V end lost 4 bases, the J end lost 0 bases, and 14 bases lay between the germline ends. Germline V gives CDR1 SGHNT, CDR2 YYREEE (reference sequence). The CDR3 DNA follows: TGTGCCAGCAGCACGGACCCCTCCCGCTCTGGAAACACCATATATTTT. Translation gives CASSTDPSRSGNTIYF.

The table lists this clone with a few counts. The CDR3 sequence: CASSLVSNYGYTF. The DNA of the CDR3 is TGTGCCAGCAGTCTTGTATCGAACTATGGCTACACCTTC. The V gene is TRBV28, the J gene TRBJ1-2; D is undetermined. The CDR3 runs to 13 residues. The ends were cut back, 5 bases at V and 2 bases at J, with 9 bases in the middle. Germline V lookup: CDR1 MDHEN, CDR2 SYDVKM.

The chain combines TRBV11-1 with TRBJ2-3; tentatively, D is TRBD1 (7 bases). V was shortened by 2 bases and J by 0 bases, with 9 bases between the two germline ends. Germline CDR1 and CDR2: SGHAT and FQDESV (reference sequence). The CDR3 is 15 amino acids. The chain's CDR3 is CASSLSGGSTDTQYF. CDR3 DNA sequence: TGTGCCAGCAGCTTATCAGGGGGGAGCACAGATACGCAGTATTTT.

The chain uses TRBV6-5 and TRBJ1-5, with 7 bases that match TRBD1. After removal of 6 bases from V and 0 bases from J, the junction contained 5 bases not matched to a gene. CDR1 and CDR2 (germline): MNHEY, SVGAGI. This CDR3 is 15 amino acids long. CDR3 DNA: TGTGCCAGCAGCGGGACAGACTTTAGCAATCAGCCCCAGCATTTT. This codes for CASSGTDFSNQPQHF.

The V and J genes are TRBV3-1 (or the pseudogene TRBV3-2) and TRBJ2-5; D remains ambiguous. This CDR3 is 14 amino acids long. CDR1 LGHDT and CDR2 YNNKEL come from the germline V gene (reference sequence). Trimming stripped 2 bases from V and 4 bases from J, with 11 bases between. The CDR3, as DNA: TGTGCCAGCAGCCAAATTCGGACGGCAGAGACCCAGTACTTC. It translates to CASSQIRTAETQYF.

This clone was recorded a few times. The V gene is TRBV5-1, the J gene TRBJ2-7; TRBD2 aligns across 9 bases. The CDR3 length is 12 residues. The V gene's germline CDR1 is SGHRS and CDR2 YFSETQ. Losses at the gene ends were 6 bases for V and 4 bases for J; bases not matched to a gene: 2. The CDR3 spells CASKAGGYEQYF. CDR3 DNA: TGCGCCAGCAAGGCGGGGGGGTACGAGCAGTACTTC.

A few counts support this clone. This CDR3 reads CASSYGTGGWRNTIYF. The CDR3, as DNA: TGTGCCAGCAGCTACGGGACAGGGGGCTGGAGAAACACCATATATTTT. This chain uses TRBV11-2 with TRBJ1-3; the match to TRBD1 covers 12 bases. J gave up 5 bases and V 4 bases, and 6 bases lay outside the gene matches. The CDR3 sequence is 16 residues long. Germline loops: CDR1 SGHAT, CDR2 FQNNGV.

This clone has a handful of counts. The chain uses TRBV7-9 and TRBJ2-7; TRBD1 matches 8 bases. Germline V gives CDR1 SEHNR, CDR2 FQNEAQ (reference sequence). Germline trimming cut 0 bases from V and 7 bases from J; bases unmatched to any gene: 11. This CDR3 contains 16 residues. CDR3: CASSLATGQGGGEQYF. The CDR3 DNA is TGTGCCAGCAGCTTAGCTACCGGACAGGGAGGAGGGGAGCAGTACTTC.

CDR3 in DNA: TGTGCCAGCAGTTCATGGCGGGGGGTAGCCTACGAGCAGTACTTC. Protein sequence: CASSSWRGVAYEQYF. V gene TRBV11-3 combines with J gene TRBJ2-7; 8 bases map to TRBD2. The CDR3 contains 15 residues. Germline values: CDR1 SGHNT, CDR2 YENEEA. The junction had 9 bases not matched to a gene; V was cut back by 6 bases and J by 2 bases.

The V and J genes are TRBV2 and TRBJ2-6; D is ambiguous. The CDR3 runs 14 residues. Deletions cut 3 bases from V and 1 base from J, with 4 bases between. The V gene's germline CDR1 is SNHLY and CDR2 FYNNEI. CDR3 coding DNA: TGTGCCAGCAGTGAGAGGTCTGGGGCCAACGTCCTGACTTTC. It translates to CASSERSGANVLTF.